The T cell receptor (beta chain) under discussion was sequenced for a study of T cell responses to AZD1222 COVID-19 vaccine. V dropped 8 bases and J dropped 0 bases, with 17 bases sitting between them. The CDR3 spans 15 residues. Germline-derived CDR1 and CDR2 are MNHEY and SMNVEV (reference sequence). The repertoire was sequenced with immunoSEQ multiplex PCR; TCRdb's copy has only in-frame clones and lacks some. In the table there are 100,000 to 150,000 clones, about 87% of which are singletons. This TCR derives from an adult in good health. The sample was peripheral blood, taken on day 0 of AZD1222 vaccination. This chain uses TRBV27 with TRBJ2-7; the D is unclear. Here the CDR3 reads CASSSSGADSYEQYF. The DNA of the CDR3 is TGTGCCAGCTCTTCCTCAGGAGCCGACTCCTACGAGCAGTACTTC.